This T cell receptor (beta chain) originates from a study of blood T cell repertoires in COVID-19. In the study overall: In each case, the material was cDNA or gDNA derived from T cells, B-cell-depleted T cells, or PBMCs.

Under the authors' procedure: Amplification of reference gene primers was used by the study to estimate nucleated cell counts. Assay: immunoSEQ multiplex PCR; the TCRdb copy retains only in-frame clones and omits some. That table is the source of V, J and clone size, and D and trimming were worked out from the DNA. The sample holds around 200,000 clones, around 82% seen once. In germline, CDR1 is SGDLS, CDR2 YYNGEE. Trimming stripped 4 bases from V and 0 bases from J, with 11 bases between. This CDR3 has 16 amino acids. Sequenced input: peripheral blood. The clonotype comes from a woman aged 45-59 years with acute or convalescent COVID-19. The chain recombines TRBV9 with TRBJ1-6; D ambiguous. The CDR3 reads CASSPTESSYNSPLHF. The CDR3 DNA sequence: TGTGCCAGCAGCCCTACCGAAAGCTCCTATAATTCACCCCTCCACTTT.